These T cell receptor beta chains were read from a single sample in a study of Ad26.COV2.S vaccination and SARS-CoV-2 variants. Here immunoSEQ multiplex PCR was the method, and the copy in TCRdb shows in-frame clones only, minus some. Of 240,000 or so clones listed, approximately 87% are singletons. Source: peripheral blood, taken in a trial of Ad26.COV2.S vaccine versus placebo. The source of these receptors is a person between 18 and 59 years old who received the Ad26.COV2.S COVID-19 vaccine or a placebo. CDR3s include the opening cysteine and the closing phenylalanine or tryptophan. Each record gives: J gene, V gene, clone size, D gene, CDR3 DNA, CDR3 protein. The D gene is left open where the match is weak. Not every row has a clone size; where given, it reads once, few, many or a size class.

J: TRBJ2-1
V: TRBV24-1
size: .
D: TRBD2
DNA: TGTGCCACCAGTGATCAAGCGGGAGGGCGGAATGAGCAGTTCTTC
CDR3: CATSDQAGGRNEQFF

J: TRBJ2-2
V: TRBV9
size: .
D: .
DNA: TGTGCCAGCACCCGTCCAGGGGAGGGCACCGGGGAGCTGTTTTTT
CDR3: CASTRPGEGTGELFF

J: TRBJ2-7
V: TRBV11-2
size: .
D: .
DNA: TGTGCCAGCAGCTCTAGGGGAGAGCAGTACTTC
CDR3: CASSSRGEQYF

J: TRBJ2-1
V: TRBV6-5
size: .
D: .
DNA: TGTGCCAGCAGCAATAGCGGAAACGGGGATGAGCAGTTCTTC
CDR3: CASSNSGNGDEQFF

J: TRBJ1-1
V: TRBV5-1
size: .
D: .
DNA: TGCGCCAGCAAAAAGATCCGGAGGGCACTTTGGTTAGTCAACACTGAAGCTTTCTTT
CDR3: CASKKIRRALWLVNTEAFF

J: TRBJ2-5
V: TRBV6-2/TRBV6-3
size: .
D: .
DNA: TGTGCCAGCAGTAAAAGGGGCCTTCAAGAGACCCAGTACTTC
CDR3: CASSKRGLQETQYF

J: TRBJ1-2
V: TRBV7-2
size: once
D: .
DNA: TGTGCCAGCAGCTCCCGTTGGTTTGGCTACACCTTC
CDR3: CASSSRWFGYTF

J: TRBJ2-1
V: TRBV14
size: once
D: TRBD1
DNA: TGTGCCAGCAGCCAAGATCCCTCCGGGACAGTTACCTACAATGAGCAGTTCTTC
CDR3: CASSQDPSGTVTYNEQFF

J: TRBJ1-5
V: TRBV28
size: .
D: TRBD1
DNA: TGTGCCAGCAGTTTCCTCCAGGGGGGGACCTATAGCAATCAGCCCCAGCATTTT
CDR3: CASSFLQGGTYSNQPQHF

J: TRBJ2-7
V: TRBV6-1
size: .
D: .
DNA: TGTGCCAGCAGTGAAGCGCTTCAGGGTGGTTACGAGCAGTACTTC
CDR3: CASSEALQGGYEQYF

J: TRBJ2-1
V: TRBV5-8
size: .
D: TRBD1
DNA: TGTGCCAGCAGGGTCGACAGGGGCCCCTACAATGAGCAGTTCTTC
CDR3: CASRVDRGPYNEQFF

J: TRBJ2-2
V: TRBV4-1
size: .
D: .
DNA: TGCGCCAGCAGCCAAGAGGATAAGTTCACCGGGGAGCTGTTTTTT
CDR3: CASSQEDKFTGELFF

J: TRBJ1-2
V: TRBV28
size: .
D: TRBD1
DNA: TGTGCCAGCAGCCCCGGGACAGGACACTATGGCTACACCTTC
CDR3: CASSPGTGHYGYTF

J: TRBJ1-5
V: TRBV18
size: .
D: .
DNA: TGTGCCAGCTCACCGGCAGGGCCAAATAGCAATCAGCCCCAGCATTTT
CDR3: CASSPAGPNSNQPQHF

J: TRBJ1-2
V: TRBV11-2
size: .
D: .
DNA: TGTGCCAGCAGCTTAGGTACGGGGGGAGCCTATGGCTACACCTTC
CDR3: CASSLGTGGAYGYTF

J: TRBJ2-2
V: TRBV7-7
size: few
D: .
DNA: TGTGCTAGCAGCTTATCCGGGGCCGCCGACACCGGGGAGCTGTTTTTT
CDR3: CASSLSGAADTGELFF

J: TRBJ2-2
V: TRBV24-1
size: many
D: .
DNA: TGTGCCACCAGTAAATGGACGGTCCCCGGGGAGCTGTTTTTT
CDR3: CATSKWTVPGELFF

J: TRBJ2-7
V: TRBV25-1
size: .
D: .
DNA: TGTGCCAGCAGTGGACTAGACAGATACGAGCAGTACTTC
CDR3: CASSGLDRYEQYF

J: TRBJ1-5
V: TRBV4-1
size: many
D: TRBD1
DNA: TGCGCCAGCAGCCAAGAAGCGACAGGGGATCAGCCCCAGCATTTT
CDR3: CASSQEATGDQPQHF

J: TRBJ2-3
V: TRBV27
size: .
D: .
DNA: TGTGCCAGCAGTTTAGAGGCTTACACAGATACGCAGTATTTT
CDR3: CASSLEAYTDTQYF

J: TRBJ2-3
V: TRBV5-1
size: .
D: .
DNA: TGCGCCAGCAAACTGACGCTTAGCACAGATACGCAGTATTTT
CDR3: CASKLTLSTDTQYF

J: TRBJ2-1
V: TRBV10-3
size: .
D: TRBD2
DNA: TGTGCCATCAGAGAGCGGGAGGGCAACGGGGGGTCCTACAATGAGCAGTTCTTC
CDR3: CAIREREGNGGSYNEQFF

J: TRBJ2-7
V: TRBV25-1
size: .
D: TRBD2
DNA: TGTGCCAGCGGGACTAGCGGGGGGGCCTACGAGCAGTACTTC
CDR3: CASGTSGGAYEQYF

J: TRBJ2-5
V: TRBV2
size: .
D: TRBD2
DNA: TGTGCCAGCAAGCGGGAGGGCCTGGAGACCCAGTACTTC
CDR3: CASKREGLETQYF

J: TRBJ2-4
V: TRBV10-3
size: .
D: TRBD1
DNA: TGTGCCATCAGTGAGTCCGGACAGGGGGCCAAAAACATTCAGTACTTC
CDR3: CAISESGQGAKNIQYF

J: TRBJ1-1
V: TRBV6-2/TRBV6-3
size: .
D: TRBD1
DNA: TGTGCCAGCAGCCAAGGAGGGGGCCTGAACACTGAAGCTTTCTTT
CDR3: CASSQGGGLNTEAFF

J: TRBJ1-1
V: TRBV7-8
size: once
D: TRBD1
DNA: TGTGCCAGCAGCTTAGAGGACCTGGAGGGGGCGAAAGCTTTCTTT
CDR3: CASSLEDLEGAKAFF

J: TRBJ2-5
V: TRBV4-2
size: .
D: TRBD2
DNA: TGTGCCAGCAGCCGGACCGGGACTAGCGGGAGGGCCCTCGGTGCGGAGACCCAGTACTTC
CDR3: CASSRTGTSGRALGAETQYF

J: TRBJ2-5
V: TRBV6-5
size: .
D: .
DNA: TGTGCCAGCATGCGGCACCAAGAGACCCAGTACTTC
CDR3: CASMRHQETQYF

J: TRBJ2-3
V: TRBV7-8
size: .
D: .
DNA: TGTGCCAGCAGAAACCGACCCCGGAGGGATACGCAGTATTTT
CDR3: CASRNRPRRDTQYF

J: TRBJ1-5
V: TRBV9
size: .
D: .
DNA: TGTGCCAGCAGCGTAGGGGAGGGACTACAGCCCCAGCATTTT
CDR3: CASSVGEGLQPQHF

J: TRBJ1-2
V: TRBV14
size: .
D: TRBD1
DNA: TGTGCCAGCAGCCAAGACGCTAGGACAGGCTATGGCTACACCTTC
CDR3: CASSQDARTGYGYTF

J: TRBJ2-7
V: TRBV7-9
size: .
D: TRBD1
DNA: TGTGCCAGCAGCCCGGGGACAGGACCATACGAGCAGTACTTC
CDR3: CASSPGTGPYEQYF

J: TRBJ2-7
V: TRBV10-3
size: .
D: .
DNA: TGTGCCATCAGTGATCCCCAGGTGTGGCGGGACTACGAGCAGTACTTC
CDR3: CAISDPQVWRDYEQYF

J: TRBJ1-2
V: TRBV27
size: .
D: .
DNA: TGTGCCAGCAGTTTGAGCGGATACTATGGCTACACCTTC
CDR3: CASSLSGYYGYTF

J: TRBJ2-5
V: TRBV6-5
size: .
D: .
DNA: TGTGCCAGCAGACGGGTGAGCGCTCAAGAGACCCAGTACTTC
CDR3: CASRRVSAQETQYF

J: TRBJ2-7
V: TRBV5-1
size: .
D: TRBD1
DNA: TGCGCCAGCAGCTTGGGACAGGGGGCCAACGAGCAGTACTTC
CDR3: CASSLGQGANEQYF

J: TRBJ1-2
V: TRBV5-5
size: .
D: .
DNA: TGTGCCAGCAGCTATTTGAGGGTCGGTTATGGCTACACCTTC
CDR3: CASSYLRVGYGYTF

J: TRBJ2-1
V: TRBV28
size: .
D: TRBD2
DNA: TGTGCCAGCACTTCTTGGGTAGCGGGAGGGCCAGGTGAGCAGTTCTTC
CDR3: CASTSWVAGGPGEQFF

J: TRBJ2-7
V: TRBV4-3
size: .
D: TRBD2
DNA: TGCGCCAGCAGCCAAGATAGGGCTAGCGGGAGAATCTACGAGCAGTACTTC
CDR3: CASSQDRASGRIYEQYF

J: TRBJ1-5
V: TRBV28
size: .
D: TRBD1
DNA: TGTGCCAGCAGTCCAAGACAGGGAAGAGGCAATCAGCCCCAGCATTTT
CDR3: CASSPRQGRGNQPQHF

J: TRBJ1-5
V: TRBV7-2
size: .
D: TRBD1
DNA: TGTGCCAGCAGCCAGGGGGGAGGGAGCAATCAGCCCCAGCATTTT
CDR3: CASSQGGGSNQPQHF

J: TRBJ1-1
V: TRBV28
size: .
D: .
DNA: TGTGCCAGCAGTTTACAGGGTAACACTGAAGCTTTCTTT
CDR3: CASSLQGNTEAFF

J: TRBJ1-2
V: TRBV6-5
size: .
D: .
DNA: TGTGCCAGCAGCCTGAACGCCGCTTCTAACTATGGCTACACCTTC
CDR3: CASSLNAASNYGYTF

J: TRBJ1-1
V: TRBV30
size: .
D: .
DNA: TGTGCCTGGGACAGGAGTAACACTGAAGCTTTCTTT
CDR3: CAWDRSNTEAFF

J: TRBJ1-3
V: TRBV6-6
size: .
D: .
DNA: TGTGCCAGCAGTTACTCGCCAGGGAGTGGAAACACCATATATTTT
CDR3: CASSYSPGSGNTIYF

J: TRBJ2-4
V: TRBV12-3/TRBV12-4
size: .
D: .
DNA: TGTGCCAGCAGTGTGGCGGGTGGAAACATTCAGTACTTC
CDR3: CASSVAGGNIQYF

J: TRBJ2-7
V: TRBV9
size: .
D: .
DNA: TGTGCCAGCAGCTCGGGACTGATTTCCTACGAGCAGTACTTC
CDR3: CASSSGLISYEQYF

J: TRBJ2-5
V: TRBV27
size: .
D: .
DNA: TGTGCCAGCAGTTTATCGGGCTGGGAGACCCAGTACTTC
CDR3: CASSLSGWETQYF

J: TRBJ2-3
V: TRBV11-2
size: .
D: .
DNA: TGTGCCAGCAGCCCCGGGGGCATCGCAGATACGCAGTATTTT
CDR3: CASSPGGIADTQYF